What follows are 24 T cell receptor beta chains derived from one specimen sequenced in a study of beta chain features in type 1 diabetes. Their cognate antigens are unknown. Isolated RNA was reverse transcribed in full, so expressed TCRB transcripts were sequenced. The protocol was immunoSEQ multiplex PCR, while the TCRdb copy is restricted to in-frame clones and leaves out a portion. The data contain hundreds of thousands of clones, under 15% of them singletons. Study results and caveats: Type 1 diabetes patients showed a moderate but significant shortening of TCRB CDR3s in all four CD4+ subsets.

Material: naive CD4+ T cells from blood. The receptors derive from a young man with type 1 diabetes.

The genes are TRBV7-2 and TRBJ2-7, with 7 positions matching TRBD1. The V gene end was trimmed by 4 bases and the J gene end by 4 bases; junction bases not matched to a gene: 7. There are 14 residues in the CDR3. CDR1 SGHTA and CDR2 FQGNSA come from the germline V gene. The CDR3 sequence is CASSSTGSSYEQYF. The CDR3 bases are TGTGCCAGCAGCTCGACAGGGAGCAGTTACGAGCAGTACTTC. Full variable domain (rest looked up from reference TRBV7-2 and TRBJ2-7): GAGVSQSPSNKVTEKGKDVELRCDPISGHTALYWYRQSLGQGLEFLIYFQGNSAPDKSGLPSDRFSAERTGGSVSTLTIQRTQQEDSAVYLCASSSTGSSYEQYFGPGTRLTVT.

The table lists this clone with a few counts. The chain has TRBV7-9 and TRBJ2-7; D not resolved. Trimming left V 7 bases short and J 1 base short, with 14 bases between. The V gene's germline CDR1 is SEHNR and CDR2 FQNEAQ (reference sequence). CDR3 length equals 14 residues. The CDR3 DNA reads TGTGCCAGCAACTCCGTGCCCTCGTCCTACGAGCAGTACTTC. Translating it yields CASNSVPSSYEQYF. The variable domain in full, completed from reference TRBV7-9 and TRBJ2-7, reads DTGVSQNPRHKITKRGQNVTFRCDPISEHNRLYWYRQTLGQGPEFLTYFQNEAQLEKSRLLSDRFSAERPKGSFSTLEIQRTEQGDSAMYLCASNSVPSSYEQYFGPGTRLTVT.

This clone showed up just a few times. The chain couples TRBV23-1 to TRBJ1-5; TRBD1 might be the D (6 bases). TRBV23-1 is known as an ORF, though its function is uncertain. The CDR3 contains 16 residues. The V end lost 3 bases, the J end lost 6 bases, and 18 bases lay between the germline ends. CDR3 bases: TGCGCCAGCAGTCACACGGGACACTTGAACGGTCAGCCCCAGCATTTT. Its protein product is CASSHTGHLNGQPQHF.

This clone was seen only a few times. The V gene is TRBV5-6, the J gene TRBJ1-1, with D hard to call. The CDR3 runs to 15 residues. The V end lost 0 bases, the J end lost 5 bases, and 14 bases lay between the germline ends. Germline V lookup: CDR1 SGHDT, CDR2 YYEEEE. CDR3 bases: TGTGCCAGCAGCTTGGTGGGTCCGGGTAAGACTGAAGCTTTCTTT. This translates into CASSLVGPGKTEAFF.

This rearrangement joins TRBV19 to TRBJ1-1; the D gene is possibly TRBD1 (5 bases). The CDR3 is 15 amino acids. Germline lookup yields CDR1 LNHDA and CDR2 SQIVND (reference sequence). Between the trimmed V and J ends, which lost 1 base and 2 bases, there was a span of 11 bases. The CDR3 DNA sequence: TGTGCCAGTAGTATAGCGAGGGGACCTAACACTGAAGCTTTCTTT. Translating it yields CASSIARGPNTEAFF.

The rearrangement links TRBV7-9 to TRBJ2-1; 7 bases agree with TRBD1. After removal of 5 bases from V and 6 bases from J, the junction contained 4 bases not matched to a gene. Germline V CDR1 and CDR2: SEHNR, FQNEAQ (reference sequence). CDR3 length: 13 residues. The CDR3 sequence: CASSRTGVNEQFF. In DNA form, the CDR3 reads TGTGCCAGCAGCCGCACAGGGGTCAATGAGCAGTTCTTC.

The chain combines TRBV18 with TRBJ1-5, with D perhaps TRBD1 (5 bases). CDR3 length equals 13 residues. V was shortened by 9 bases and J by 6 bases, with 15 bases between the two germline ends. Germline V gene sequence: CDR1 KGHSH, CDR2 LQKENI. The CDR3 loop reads CASSGQGSQPQHF. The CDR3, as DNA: TGTGCCAGTTCCGGGCAGGGCAGTCAGCCCCAGCATTTT.

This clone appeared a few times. The DNA for the CDR3 is TGTGCCAGCAGCCCCGACGGAGACAATCAGCCCCAGCATTTT. As protein: CASSPDGDNQPQHF. The genes are TRBV7-9 and TRBJ1-5; D remains unclear. Trimming stripped 5 bases from V and 3 bases from J, with 11 bases between. Germline CDR1 is SEHNR and CDR2 is FQNEAQ (reference sequence). The CDR3 loop spans 14 amino acids.

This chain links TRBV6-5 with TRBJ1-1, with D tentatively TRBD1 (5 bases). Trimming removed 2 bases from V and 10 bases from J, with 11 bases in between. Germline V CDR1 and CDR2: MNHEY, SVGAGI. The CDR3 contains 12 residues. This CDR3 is CASSYLKGTAFF. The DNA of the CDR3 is TGTGCCAGCAGTTACCTGAAGGGGACAGCTTTCTTT.

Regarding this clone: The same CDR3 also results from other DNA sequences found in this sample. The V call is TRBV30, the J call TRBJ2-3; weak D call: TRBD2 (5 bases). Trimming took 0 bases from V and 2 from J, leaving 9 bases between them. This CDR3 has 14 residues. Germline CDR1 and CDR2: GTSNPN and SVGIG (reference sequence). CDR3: CAWSVGGLTDTQYF. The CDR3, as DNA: TGTGCCTGGAGTGTAGGAGGACTCACAGATACGCAGTATTTT.

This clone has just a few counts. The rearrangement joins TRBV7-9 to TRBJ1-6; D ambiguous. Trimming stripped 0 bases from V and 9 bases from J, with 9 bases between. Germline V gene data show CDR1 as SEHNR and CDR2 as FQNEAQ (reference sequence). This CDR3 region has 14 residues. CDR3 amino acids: CASSLAHGGSPLHF. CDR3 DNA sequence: TGTGCCAGCAGCTTAGCGCACGGAGGTTCACCCCTCCACTTT.

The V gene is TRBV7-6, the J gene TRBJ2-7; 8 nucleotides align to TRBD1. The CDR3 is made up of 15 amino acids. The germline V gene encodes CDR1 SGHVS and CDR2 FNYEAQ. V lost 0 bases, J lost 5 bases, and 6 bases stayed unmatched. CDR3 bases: TGTGCCAGCAGCTTAGCTCTGACAGGGGTCGACGAGCAGTACTTC. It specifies CASSLALTGVDEQYF.

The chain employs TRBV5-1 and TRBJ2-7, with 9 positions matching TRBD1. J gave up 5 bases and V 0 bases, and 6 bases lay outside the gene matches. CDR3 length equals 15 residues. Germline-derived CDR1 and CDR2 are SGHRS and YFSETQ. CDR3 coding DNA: TGCGCCAGCAGCTTGGCGGGACAGGGAGTCCACGAGCAGTACTTC. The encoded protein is CASSLAGQGVHEQYF.

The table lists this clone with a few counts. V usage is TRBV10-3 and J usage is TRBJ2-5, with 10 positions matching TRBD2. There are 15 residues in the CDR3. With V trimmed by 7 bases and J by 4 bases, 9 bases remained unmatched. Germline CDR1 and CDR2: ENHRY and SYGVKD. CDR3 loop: CAINPAGGLGETQYF. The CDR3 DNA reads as TGTGCCATCAACCCAGCGGGGGGGCTAGGAGAGACCCAGTACTTC.

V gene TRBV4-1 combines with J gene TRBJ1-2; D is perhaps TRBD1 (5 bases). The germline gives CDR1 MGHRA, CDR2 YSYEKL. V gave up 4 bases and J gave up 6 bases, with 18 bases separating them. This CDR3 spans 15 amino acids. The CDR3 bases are TGCGCCAGCAGCCGTGGGACGACTATAAGGGATGGCTACACCTTC. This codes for CASSRGTTIRDGYTF.

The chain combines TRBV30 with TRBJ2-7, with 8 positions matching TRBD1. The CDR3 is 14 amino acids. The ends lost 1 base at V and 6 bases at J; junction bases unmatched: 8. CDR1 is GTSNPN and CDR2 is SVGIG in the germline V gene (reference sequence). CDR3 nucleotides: TGTGCCTGGAGTGCCCATTCTACAGGGGGCGAGCAGTACTTC. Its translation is CAWSAHSTGGEQYF. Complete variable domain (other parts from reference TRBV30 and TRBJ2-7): SQTIHQWPATLVQPVGSPLSLECTVEGTSNPNLYWYRQAAGRGLQLLFYSVGIGQISSEVPQNLSASRPQDRQFILSSKKLLLSDSGFYLCAWSAHSTGGEQYFGPGTRLTVT.

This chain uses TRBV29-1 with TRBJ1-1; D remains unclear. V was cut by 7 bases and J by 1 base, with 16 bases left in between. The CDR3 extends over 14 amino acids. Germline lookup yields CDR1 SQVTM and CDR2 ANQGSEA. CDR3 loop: CSGLDITPNTEAFF. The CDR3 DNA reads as TGCAGCGGGCTTGATATTACACCGAACACTGAAGCTTTCTTT. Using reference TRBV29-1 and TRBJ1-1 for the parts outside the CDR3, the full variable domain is SAVISQKPSRDICQRGTSLTIQCQVDSQVTMMFWYRQQPGQSLTLIATANQGSEATYESGFVIDKFPISRPNLTFSTLTVSNMSPEDSSIYLCSGLDITPNTEAFFGQGTRLTVV.

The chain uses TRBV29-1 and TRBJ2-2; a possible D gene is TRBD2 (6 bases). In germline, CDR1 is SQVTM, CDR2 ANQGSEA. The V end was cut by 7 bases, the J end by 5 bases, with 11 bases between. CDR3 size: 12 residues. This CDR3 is CSASGVTGELFF. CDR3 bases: TGCAGCGCTTCGGGGGTAACCGGGGAGCTGTTTTTT.

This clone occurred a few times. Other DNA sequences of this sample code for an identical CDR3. The CDR3 DNA is TGTGCCAGCTCACCACCTTCGTACGAGCAGTACTTC. It codes for CASSPPSYEQYF. The chain joins TRBV18 to TRBJ2-7; no clear D gene. This CDR3 is built from 12 residues. Trimming took 0 bases from V and 4 from J, leaving 4 bases between them. Germline values: CDR1 KGHSH, CDR2 LQKENI.

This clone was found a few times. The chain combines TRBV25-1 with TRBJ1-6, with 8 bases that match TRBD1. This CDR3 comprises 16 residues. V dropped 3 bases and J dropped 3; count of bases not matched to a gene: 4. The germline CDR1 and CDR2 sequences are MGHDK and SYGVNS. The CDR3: CASSDATGVYNSPLHF. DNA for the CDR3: TGTGCCAGCAGTGACGCGACAGGGGTCTATAATTCACCCCTCCACTTT.

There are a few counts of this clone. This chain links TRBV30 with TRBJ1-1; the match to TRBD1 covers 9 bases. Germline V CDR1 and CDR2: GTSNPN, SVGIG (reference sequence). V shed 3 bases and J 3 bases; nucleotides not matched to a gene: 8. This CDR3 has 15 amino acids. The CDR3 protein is CAWSDRGGKYTEAFF. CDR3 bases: TGTGCCTGGAGCGACAGGGGGGGAAAGTACACTGAAGCTTTCTTT.

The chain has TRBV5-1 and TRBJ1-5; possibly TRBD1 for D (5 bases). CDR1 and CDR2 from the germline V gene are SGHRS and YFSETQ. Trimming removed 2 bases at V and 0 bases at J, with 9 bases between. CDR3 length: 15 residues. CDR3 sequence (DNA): TGCGCCAGCAGCTTCGACAGCAATAGCAATCAGCCCCAGCATTTT. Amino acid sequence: CASSFDSNSNQPQHF.

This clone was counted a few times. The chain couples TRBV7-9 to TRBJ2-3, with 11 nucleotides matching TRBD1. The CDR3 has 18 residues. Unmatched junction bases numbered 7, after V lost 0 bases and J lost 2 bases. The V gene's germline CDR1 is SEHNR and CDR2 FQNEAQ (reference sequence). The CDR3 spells CASSLAVGTGGPTDTQYF. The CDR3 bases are TGTGCCAGCAGCTTAGCAGTCGGGACAGGGGGACCCACAGATACGCAGTATTTT.

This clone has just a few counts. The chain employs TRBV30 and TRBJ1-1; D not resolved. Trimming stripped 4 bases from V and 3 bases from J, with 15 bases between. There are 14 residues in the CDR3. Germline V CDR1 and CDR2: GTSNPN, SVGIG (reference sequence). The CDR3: CAWNPDKGYTEAFF. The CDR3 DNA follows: TGTGCCTGGAACCCCGACAAGGGTTACACTGAAGCTTTCTTT.